Listed below are T cell receptor beta chains from one sample, sequenced in a study of T cells after yellow fever vaccination. In TCRdb, the 5' RACE reads were re-called with MiXCR into one record per CDR3 protein. Of 100,000 to 150,000 distinct CDR3 sequences in the sample, under 8.5% were seen once. Sequenced here: CD4+ T cells sorted from PBMCs, sampled around 10 days after the first yellow fever vaccination. All receptors derive from a man aged 18 to 29 who received the YFV17D yellow fever vaccine. Each CDR3 is given with its conserved first and last residue. A D gene is named only where the DNA matches it firmly. Some rows mark clone size as missing; the rest say once, few, many or name a class of expanded clone.

j_call: TRBJ1-1; v_call: TRBV6-5; clone_size: many; d_call: NA; cdr3_aa: CASTGVNTEAFF; cdr3_nt: TGTGCCAGCACAGGGGTGAACACTGAAGCTTTCTTT
j_call: TRBJ1-2; v_call: TRBV18; clone_size: many; d_call: NA; cdr3_aa: CASTQGGYTF; cdr3_nt: TGTGCCAGTACCCAGGGTGGCTACACCTTC
j_call: TRBJ2-3; v_call: TRBV5-4; clone_size: many; d_call: TRBD1; cdr3_aa: CASQTGDADTQYF; cdr3_nt: TGTGCCAGCCAGACAGGGGATGCAGATACGCAGTATTTT
j_call: TRBJ1-3; v_call: TRBV18; clone_size: many; d_call: NA; cdr3_aa: CASSPSAGSGNTIYF; cdr3_nt: TGTGCCAGCTCACCCTCGGCAGGCTCTGGAAACACCATATATTTT
j_call: TRBJ2-2; v_call: TRBV12-3/TRBV12-4; clone_size: many; d_call: NA; cdr3_aa: CASSSPYGRGTGELFF; cdr3_nt: TGTGCCAGCAGTTCCCCTTATGGCAGGGGCACCGGGGAGCTGTTTTTT
j_call: TRBJ2-3; v_call: TRBV4-2; clone_size: many; d_call: NA; cdr3_aa: CASSPERLDTQYF; cdr3_nt: TGTGCCAGCAGCCCCGAGCGCCTAGATACGCAGTATTTT
j_call: TRBJ2-3; v_call: TRBV7-3; clone_size: many; d_call: NA; cdr3_aa: CASSLYGGRTDTQYF; cdr3_nt: TGTGCCAGCAGCTTATACGGGGGGCGCACAGATACGCAGTATTTT
j_call: TRBJ2-7; v_call: TRBV6-1; clone_size: many; d_call: TRBD1; cdr3_aa: CASLLQGNEQYF; cdr3_nt: TGTGCCAGCCTCCTACAGGGGAACGAGCAGTACTTC
j_call: TRBJ2-1; v_call: TRBV4-1; clone_size: many; d_call: NA; cdr3_aa: CASSQDGGEQFF; cdr3_nt: TGCGCCAGCAGCCAAGATGGGGGTGAGCAGTTCTTC
j_call: TRBJ2-5; v_call: TRBV6-5; clone_size: many; d_call: NA; cdr3_aa: CASSYLRFGETQYF; cdr3_nt: TGTGCCAGCAGTTACCTGAGGTTTGGAGAGACCCAGTACTTC
j_call: TRBJ2-7; v_call: TRBV6-1; clone_size: NA; d_call: NA; cdr3_aa: CASILAYSYEQYF; cdr3_nt: TGTGCCAGCATTCTAGCTTACTCCTACGAGCAGTACTTC
j_call: TRBJ2-1; v_call: TRBV7-2; clone_size: few; d_call: NA; cdr3_aa: CASSLWGAQEQFF; cdr3_nt: TGTGCCAGCAGCTTGTGGGGGGCTCAGGAGCAGTTCTTC
j_call: TRBJ2-3; v_call: TRBV7-3; clone_size: many; d_call: NA; cdr3_aa: CASSLQTGHHTDTQYF; cdr3_nt: TGTGCCAGCAGCCTCCAGACAGGACACCACACAGATACGCAGTATTTT
j_call: TRBJ1-2; v_call: TRBV7-2; clone_size: many; d_call: NA; cdr3_aa: CASSPPRSGYTF; cdr3_nt: TGTGCCAGCAGCCCCCCACGATCAGGCTACACCTTC
j_call: TRBJ1-6; v_call: TRBV5-4; clone_size: many; d_call: TRBD1; cdr3_aa: CASSVKTGTGGSALHF; cdr3_nt: TGTGCCAGCAGCGTTAAGACCGGGACAGGGGGTTCAGCCCTCCACTTT
j_call: TRBJ2-3; v_call: TRBV7-2; clone_size: NA; d_call: TRBD2; cdr3_aa: CASSLPLAGSTDTQYF; cdr3_nt: TGTGCCAGCAGCCTGCCGCTAGCGGGATCCACAGATACGCAGTATTTT
j_call: TRBJ1-4; v_call: TRBV20-1; clone_size: many; d_call: TRBD1; cdr3_aa: CSARDPRTGGEKLFF; cdr3_nt: TGCAGTGCTAGAGACCCCCGGACAGGCGGCGAAAAACTGTTTTTT
j_call: TRBJ1-2; v_call: TRBV5-1; clone_size: many; d_call: NA; cdr3_aa: CASSTESSYGYTF; cdr3_nt: TGCGCCAGCAGCACGGAGTCGTCCTATGGCTACACCTTC
j_call: TRBJ1-5; v_call: TRBV15; clone_size: many; d_call: TRBD1; cdr3_aa: CATSRGTGMSNQPQHF; cdr3_nt: TGTGCCACCAGCAGAGGGACAGGGATGAGCAATCAGCCCCAGCATTTT
j_call: TRBJ2-3; v_call: TRBV7-8; clone_size: many; d_call: TRBD2; cdr3_aa: CASSPPRFRGTSGGDGTQYF; cdr3_nt: TGTGCCAGCAGCCCCCCGCGGTTCCGCGGGACTAGCGGGGGGGACGGTACGCAGTATTTT
j_call: TRBJ2-2; v_call: TRBV4-1; clone_size: many; d_call: TRBD1; cdr3_aa: CASSQARQGGTGELFF; cdr3_nt: TGCGCCAGCAGCCAGGCCCGACAGGGGGGGACCGGGGAGCTGTTTTTT
j_call: TRBJ2-2; v_call: TRBV21-1; clone_size: many; d_call: NA; cdr3_aa: CASSNRSGGGGELFF; cdr3_nt: TGTGCCAGCAGCAATAGGAGCGGGGGAGGGGGGGAGCTGTTTTTT